The sequence of this T cell receptor beta chain was determined in a study of blood T cell repertoires in COVID-19. About the study: The analysed material was cDNA or gDNA that came from T cells, B-cell-depleted T cells, or PBMCs.

A few counts support this clone. Germline CDR1 MDHEN, CDR2 SYDVKM. V was clipped by 2 bases and J by 4 bases; unmatched bases: 6. The CDR3 loop spans 15 amino acids. In the authors' methods: Estimated nucleated cell counts came from reference gene primer amplification. Measured with immunoSEQ multiplex PCR; TCRdb has only the in-frame clones, and not every one. The DNA gave D and trimming, while V, J and clone size come from that table. The data hold around 100,000 clones, with 90% observed a single time. The source material was peripheral blood. This clonotype was sampled from a middle-aged man with acute or convalescent COVID-19. This sequence joins TRBV28 and TRBJ1-2; TRBD1 agrees at 8 bases. The CDR3 spells CASSLPTGVVYGYTF. The CDR3 coding sequence is TGTGCCAGCAGTTTACCGACAGGGGTGGTCTATGGCTACACCTTC.